This TCR beta chain is drawn from a study of CD8+ T cells in alopecia areata. In the study overall: Each of the treated patients was given oral tofacitinib, 5 to 10 mg twice daily, for moderate-to-severe alopecia areata.

Once RNA had been extracted, it was reverse transcribed into cDNA to act as the sequencing template. The method was immunoSEQ multiplex PCR; TCRdb's version includes in-frame clones alone and lacks a portion of them. The sample carries 90,000 to 100,000 clones, 41% recorded once. J was trimmed by 3 bases and V by 1 base; bases with no gene match: 6. The CDR3 is 16 residues long. The germline V gene encodes CDR1 SGHDN and CDR2 FVKESK. Study observations and caveats: Patients displayed less clarity in TCR sharing than mice, a finding possibly related to HLA. Normal scalp had lower clonality than lesional scalp, with alopecia totalis/universalis lesions showing this most strongly. Resident alphabeta T-cell populations of normal skin are likewise subject to sequencing in scalp samples.

Only a few counts were recorded for this clone. Antigen: not known. The chain links TRBV14 to TRBJ2-7, with TRBD1 matching 10 bases. The sequencing sample was made of CD4+ T cells sorted from blood. This receptor was obtained from a human donor with alopecia areata. The DNA for the CDR3 is TGTGCCAGCAGCCAAGTCCAGTGGGACAGGGGCTACGAGCAGTACTTC. Its translation is CASSQVQWDRGYEQYF. Based on the CDR3 plus reference TRBV14 and TRBJ2-7, the full variable domain is EAGVTQFPSHSVIEKGQTVTLRCDPISGHDNLYWYRRVMGKEIKFLLHFVKESKQDESGMPNNRFLAERTGGTYSTLKVQPAELEDSGVYFCASSQVQWDRGYEQYFGPGTRLTVT.